The 16 T cell receptor beta chains below all came from one sample that was sequenced in a study of CXCR3-negative and CXCR3-positive naive CD8 T cells. Findings and limits, study-wide: TRB CDR3s were more hydrophobic in CXCR3-positive than in CXCR3-negative naive cells.

For these TCRs, the target antigens are not known. TRB cDNA libraries were made by UMI-labeled 5' RACE. TCRdb re-called the 5' RACE reads and shows each CDR3 protein once, DNA omitted. Its table lists around 60,000 distinct CDR3 sequences. Sequencing input: naive CXCR3+ CD8+ T cells from blood. The subset was: CD45RO-CCR7+CD27+CD95- naive CD8+ T cells expressing CXCR3 (TNR3+). All receptors come from a human donor in good health. Some clones in this sample may be carry-over from other donors' samples.

The chain uses TRBV29-1 and TRBJ2-1; checking the TCRdb D call of TRBD1 is not possible without DNA. This CDR3 contains 12 residues. CDR1 is SQVTM and CDR2 is ANQGSEA in the germline V gene. The CDR3 reads CSAEGGSGERFF.

The CDR3 is CASSPRGQQETQYF. The V call is TRBV5-1, the J call TRBJ2-5; TCRdb's assignment of TRBD1 cannot be checked, as there is no DNA. CDR1 and CDR2 from the germline V gene are SGHRS and YFSETQ. This CDR3 is built from 14 residues.

The chain employs TRBV2 and TRBJ2-3. The germline CDR1 and CDR2 sequences are SNHLY and FYNNEI. This CDR3 comprises 14 residues. CDR3 amino acids: CASSEGYNTDTQYF.

Here the CDR3 reads CASSQEIRGVWDIQYF. The chain joins TRBV4-3 to TRBJ2-4; no DNA is available, so the TRBD1 call from TCRdb remains unchecked. The CDR3 is 16 residues long. Germline CDR1 reads LGHNA; CDR2 reads YSLEER.

The chain carries TRBV6-5 and TRBJ1-2. CDR1 is MNHEY, CDR2 SVGAGI, per germline. CDR3 size: 14 residues. CDR3 in amino acids: CASSYFPENYGYTF.

The rearrangement links TRBV29-1 to TRBJ2-2; TCRdb calls TRBD1, which cannot be checked without DNA. In germline, CDR1 is SQVTM, CDR2 ANQGSEA. The CDR3 is made up of 13 amino acids. CDR3 protein: CSVRTGNTGELFF.

J is TRBJ2-5 and V is TRBV27. Germline V lookup: CDR1 MNHEY, CDR2 SMNVEV (reference sequence). This CDR3 is 14 amino acids long. The CDR3 loop is CARRDLVLPATQYF.

The chain has TRBV4-2 and TRBJ1-2. The CDR3 has 14 amino acids. The germline V gene encodes CDR1 LGHNA and CDR2 YNFKEQ. Here the CDR3 reads CASSQEETPEGYTF.

The chain employs TRBV6-5 and TRBJ2-7; TCRdb's D call, TRBD1, is unchecked because there is no DNA. Germline V gene lookup returns CDR1 MNHEY and CDR2 SVGAGI. The CDR3 extends over 14 amino acids. CDR3: CASSYLGQDYEQYF.

This CDR3 is CASSLGVSYNEQFF. This chain connects TRBV28 to TRBJ2-1; TCRdb calls TRBD2, which cannot be checked without DNA. This CDR3 spans 14 amino acids. CDR1 and CDR2 (germline): MDHEN, SYDVKM.

The chain has TRBV12-3 or TRBV12-4 and TRBJ2-7; checking the TCRdb D call of TRBD1 is not possible without DNA. This CDR3 region has 12 residues. CDR3 residues: CASSRTGEQQYF.

The CDR3 sequence is CASSSLAGGGYEQFF. This chain links TRBV27 with TRBJ2-1; absent DNA, TCRdb's TRBD2 call cannot be checked. This CDR3 is 15 amino acids long. Germline CDR1 reads MNHEY; CDR2 reads SMNVEV (reference sequence).

The gene calls are TRBV4-3 and TRBJ2-1; TCRdb's D call, TRBD1, is unchecked because there is no DNA. The V gene's germline CDR1 is LGHNA and CDR2 YSLEER. There are 13 residues in the CDR3. Here the CDR3 reads CASSDRGGNEQFF.

CDR3 region: CASSPPAGEAYEQYF. The V and J genes are TRBV7-9 and TRBJ2-7; there is no DNA to check the TCRdb D call of TRBD1. Looked up from germline, CDR1 is SEHNR and CDR2 is FQNEAQ (reference sequence). The CDR3 totals 15 residues.

The chain uses TRBV10-3 and TRBJ1-1; TCRdb picks TRBD1, but there is no DNA to check that call. Germline loops: CDR1 ENHRY, CDR2 SYGVKD. The CDR3 has 17 residues. The CDR3 sequence is CAISDPGTGGVNTEAFF.

V is TRBV9 and J is TRBJ1-2. The CDR3 extends over 18 amino acids. Per the germline V gene, CDR1 is SGDLS and CDR2 is YYNGEE. The CDR3 loop reads CASSVGSIEDVRVNGYTF.